The following is a T cell receptor (beta chain) sequence with its context. The sample comes from a study of blood T cell repertoires in COVID-19. The length of the CDR3 is 14 residues. The V gene lost 7 bases and the J gene lost 1 base, with 10 bases spanning the gap. The germline CDR1 and CDR2 sequences are WNHNN and SYGVQD (reference sequence). Authors' analysis steps: From reference gene primer amplification, estimates of nucleated cell counts were derived. Measured with immunoSEQ multiplex PCR; TCRdb has only the in-frame clones, and not every one. V, J and clone size reflect that table, while D and trimming were determined from the DNA. The table lists about 74,000 clones, more than 85% of them singletons, with less than 6% in the top ten.

The sample comprised peripheral blood. The receptor comes from a woman aged 55-70 years with active COVID-19. V and J are TRBV10-1 and TRBJ2-2; D might be TRBD2 (5 bases). In nucleotides, the CDR3 is TGCGCCAGCAAGGGAAGCGGGAACACCGGGGAGCTGTTTTTT. Its translation: CASKGSGNTGELFF.